A selection of T cell receptor beta chains follows, all from one sample in a study of a mutant IDH1 vaccine in newly diagnosed glioma. Produced via immunoSEQ multiplex PCR; TCRdb's table is partial and in-frame only. The data show about 30,000 clones, roughly 80% seen once. For these TCRs, the target antigens are not known. The sample in question was PBMCs, obtained from a glioma patient whose treatment included an IDH1 peptide vaccine. Receptors were obtained from a man aged 25 to 45 with glioma. CDR3s include the opening cysteine and the closing phenylalanine or tryptophan. The D gene is left open where the match is weak. Rows give clone size only sometimes, using once, few, many, or a class for an expanded clone.

abundance | d_gene | j_gene | v_gene | CDR3nt | CDR3aa
- | TRBD1 | TRBJ1-2 | TRBV20-1 | TGCAGTGCTAGGACAGGGTATGGCTACACCTTC | CSARTGYGYTF
- | - | TRBJ1-4 | TRBV2 | TGTGCCGGATGGGACGGATTAAATGAAAAACTGTTTTTT | CAGWDGLNEKLFF
- | TRBD2 | TRBJ2-2 | TRBV7-3 | TGTGCCAGCAGCTTAGTCGGGAGGCCCGGGGAGCTGTTTTTT | CASSLVGRPGELFF
- | TRBD2 | TRBJ2-7 | TRBV10-2 | TGCGCCAGCAGTAAAAGGACTAGCGGGAGTAGGTACGAGCAGTACTTC | CASSKRTSGSRYEQYF
- | - | TRBJ1-1 | TRBV11-2 | TGTGCCAGCAGCTTAGCTATTCTGGGGCCGAACACTGAAGCTTTCTTT | CASSLAILGPNTEAFF
- | - | TRBJ1-4 | TRBV5-1 | TGCGCCAGCAGCTCCCCGGGGGCAACTAATGAAAAACTGTTTTTT | CASSSPGATNEKLFF
- | TRBD1 | TRBJ2-3 | TRBV7-9 | TGTGCCAGCAGCGACCCGGGACAGAACTCCATCACAGATACGCAGTATTTT | CASSDPGQNSITDTQYF
once | - | TRBJ1-2 | TRBV25-1 | TGTGCCAGCAGTGAACTAACCTTCGGGGGCTACACCTTC | CASSELTFGGYTF
once | - | TRBJ1-2 | TRBV28 | TGTGCCAGCAGTTCCCCAGTGGGCTACACCTTC | CASSSPVGYTF
medium-sized | TRBD1 | TRBJ2-1 | TRBV6-5 | TGTGCCAGCAGTTATGAAGGACAGGATGAGCAGTTCTTC | CASSYEGQDEQFF
- | - | TRBJ1-5 | TRBV4-1 | TGCGCCAGCAGCCAATACGGGACACCAGATCAGCCCCAGCATTTT | CASSQYGTPDQPQHF
- | - | TRBJ1-1 | TRBV27 | TGTGCCAGCAGTACACTTTTAGGACTTTTCACTGAAGCTTTCTTT | CASSTLLGLFTEAFF
- | TRBD2 | TRBJ2-1 | TRBV5-1 | TGCGCCAGCAGCGTTGGACCGGGACTAGCGGGAGAACCCTACAATGAGCAGTTCTTC | CASSVGPGLAGEPYNEQFF
- | TRBD1 | TRBJ2-1 | TRBV15 | TGTGCCACCAGTAATGACAGGGGCTTTTACAATGAGCAGTTCTTC | CATSNDRGFYNEQFF
once | - | TRBJ2-1 | TRBV6-5 | TGTGCCAGCAGTTACATTGACAGCAATGAGCAGTTCTTC | CASSYIDSNEQFF
few | TRBD1 | TRBJ2-2 | TRBV2 | TGTGCCAGCAGTTTGACAGGGGGCACCGGGGAGCTGTTTTTT | CASSLTGGTGELFF
- | - | TRBJ2-7 | TRBV6-4 | TGTGCCAGTAGAAGGGGCAGGTACTCCTCCTACGAGCAGTACTTC | CASRRGRYSSYEQYF
- | - | TRBJ1-2 | TRBV10-1 | TGCGCCAGCAGTTTCACGGGGTGGGGCGGCTACACCTTC | CASSFTGWGGYTF
- | - | TRBJ1-5 | TRBV29-1 | TGCAGCGCCCGCACAGGGTCCAATCAGCCCCAGCATTTT | CSARTGSNQPQHF
- | - | TRBJ1-1 | TRBV10-3 | TGTGCCATCAGTGAGGACAGTGAGAACACTGAAGCTTTCTTT | CAISEDSENTEAFF
- | - | TRBJ2-7 | TRBV27 | TGTGCCAGCAGTTTTTTACGGACTGCTAGGTCCTACGAGCAGTACTTC | CASSFLRTARSYEQYF
- | TRBD2 | TRBJ2-3 | TRBV29-1 | TGCAGCGCCGTAGAACTAGCGGGGGGAGCAGATACGCAGTATTTT | CSAVELAGGADTQYF
- | TRBD2 | TRBJ2-7 | TRBV5-5 | TGTGCCAGCAGCTTAACGGGGGAGGGTCCCTACGAGCAGTACTTC | CASSLTGEGPYEQYF
- | - | TRBJ1-1 | TRBV5-1 | TGCGCCAGCAGCGACCCCCGACGGGGAGGAGGCACTGAAGCTTTCTTT | CASSDPRRGGGTEAFF
- | TRBD2 | TRBJ2-4 | TRBV7-7 | TGTGCCAGCAGCTTAGTGGGGGGGACCAAAAACATTCAGTACTTC | CASSLVGGTKNIQYF
- | - | TRBJ1-3 | TRBV19 | TGTGCCAGTAGTATCGCTTTGGGATATGGAAACACCATATATTTT | CASSIALGYGNTIYF
- | TRBD1 | TRBJ2-6 | TRBV19 | TGTGCCACCCACAGGGGCGAAGGCTCTGGGGCCAACGTCCTGACTTTC | CATHRGEGSGANVLTF
- | - | TRBJ2-7 | TRBV7-8 | TGTGCCAGCAGCTTAGCCCCGACAGGTCTTAGCTCCTACGAGCAGTACTTC | CASSLAPTGLSSYEQYF
- | TRBD2 | TRBJ2-3 | TRBV4-1 | TGCGCCAGCAGCCAAGATAGCGGGACTAGCGGATACACAGATACGCAGTATTTT | CASSQDSGTSGYTDTQYF
- | - | TRBJ2-5 | TRBV5-1 | TGCGCCAGCAGCTTGTCGGGGGAAGAGACCCAGTACTTC | CASSLSGEETQYF
- | TRBD2 | TRBJ2-5 | TRBV5-6 | TGTGCCAGCAGCTCTGGGACTAGCGTAGCGGCCCAGTACTTC | CASSSGTSVAAQYF
- | TRBD2 | TRBJ2-1 | TRBV5-6 | TGTGCCAGCATTAACGGGGCGACTAGCGGGGTTACGGACTACAATGAGCAGTTCTTC | CASINGATSGVTDYNEQFF
- | TRBD1 | TRBJ2-7 | TRBV5-4 | TGTGCCAGCAGCTTGGGTTCCGGGACAGGGCTGGGGAACGAGCAGTACTTC | CASSLGSGTGLGNEQYF
- | TRBD1 | TRBJ2-3 | TRBV2 | TGTGCCAGCAGTGGGGGGACAGGGGGCGCGACAGATACGCAGTATTTT | CASSGGTGGATDTQYF
- | - | TRBJ1-2 | TRBV7-2 | TGTGCCAGCAGCCTCGGCAGCTATGGCTACACCTTC | CASSLGSYGYTF
- | - | TRBJ2-2 | TRBV6-5 | TGTGCCAGCACCATATCCCAGGGCACCGGGGAGCTGTTTTTT | CASTISQGTGELFF
- | - | TRBJ2-3 | TRBV10-3 | TGTGCCATCAGTGAGTCGCCCCAATCAGTGGGAGAGAGTCGGTATTTT | CAISESPQSVGESRYF
- | - | TRBJ2-2 | TRBV27 | TGTGCCAGCAGTTTATCGACGGGAGTCGGGGAGCTGTTTTTT | CASSLSTGVGELFF
once | TRBD2 | TRBJ2-5 | TRBV7-2 | TGTGCCAGCAGCTTAGTCGGCGGGGGGGCCCAGACCCAGTACTTC | CASSLVGGGAQTQYF
- | - | TRBJ1-2 | TRBV2 | TGTGCCAGCAGGACGGGGAGTATCTATGGCTACACCTTC | CASRTGSIYGYTF
- | TRBD2 | TRBJ2-3 | TRBV29-1 | TGCAGCGCCCCGGGTGGCGGGGGGGCCGGCGCAGATACGCAGTATTTT | CSAPGGGGAGADTQYF
- | TRBD1 | TRBJ1-4 | TRBV2 | TGTGCCAGCAGTGGGGACAGGGGAGCAACTAATGAAAAACTGTTTTTT | CASSGDRGATNEKLFF
- | - | TRBJ2-2 | TRBV9 | TGTGCCAGCAGCGCCCCGGGCTTAAACACCGGGGAGCTGTTTTTT | CASSAPGLNTGELFF
- | - | TRBJ1-1 | TRBV19 | TGTGCCAGTAGTAGAACAGAGAACACTGAAGCTTTCTTT | CASSRTENTEAFF
- | - | TRBJ1-1 | TRBV9 | TGTGCCAGCAGCGCCGATTGGCTCATGAACACTGAAGCTTTCTTT | CASSADWLMNTEAFF
- | TRBD2 | TRBJ2-1 | TRBV27 | TGTGCCAGCAGTTTACGTTCCCTAACCGGGACTATACTTACCAATGAGCAGTTCTTC | CASSLRSLTGTILTNEQFF
- | - | TRBJ2-2 | TRBV4-1 | TGCGCCAGCAGCCCTATTATCGGGGGTAGAAGAAGTGCCGGGGAGCTGTTTTTT | CASSPIIGGRRSAGELFF
- | TRBD1 | TRBJ1-4 | TRBV19 | TGTGCCAGTAGTCTCACAGGGGACGGTGAAAAACTGTTTTTT | CASSLTGDGEKLFF
- | - | TRBJ1-1 | TRBV30 | TGTGCCTGGAGACAGGTGATGAACACTGAAGCTTTCTTT | CAWRQVMNTEAFF
- | TRBD1 | TRBJ1-2 | TRBV4-3 | TGCGCCAGCAGCCCGGGACAGGGCCAGTATGGCTACACCTTC | CASSPGQGQYGYTF
- | - | TRBJ1-3 | TRBV5-1 | TGCGCCAGCAGCCCGGGCAAGGCTGGAAACACCATATATTTT | CASSPGKAGNTIYF
- | - | TRBJ1-3 | TRBV5-6 | TGTGCCAGCAGCCCAGGGTTTGGAAACACCATATATTTT | CASSPGFGNTIYF